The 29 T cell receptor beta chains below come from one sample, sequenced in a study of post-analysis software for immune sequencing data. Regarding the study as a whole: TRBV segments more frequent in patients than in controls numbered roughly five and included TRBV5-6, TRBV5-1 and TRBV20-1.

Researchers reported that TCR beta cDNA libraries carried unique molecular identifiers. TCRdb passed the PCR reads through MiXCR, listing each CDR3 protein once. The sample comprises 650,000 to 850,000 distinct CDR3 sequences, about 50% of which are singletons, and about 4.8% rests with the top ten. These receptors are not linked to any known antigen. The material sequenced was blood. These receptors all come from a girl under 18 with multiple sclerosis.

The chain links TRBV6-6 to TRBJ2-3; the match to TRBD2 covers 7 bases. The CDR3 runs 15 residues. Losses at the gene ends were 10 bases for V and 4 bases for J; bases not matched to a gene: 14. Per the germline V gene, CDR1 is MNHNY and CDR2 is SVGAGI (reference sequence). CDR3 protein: CAITPRAGVADTQYF. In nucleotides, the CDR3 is TGTGCCATCACCCCTAGGGCGGGAGTGGCAGATACGCAGTATTTT.

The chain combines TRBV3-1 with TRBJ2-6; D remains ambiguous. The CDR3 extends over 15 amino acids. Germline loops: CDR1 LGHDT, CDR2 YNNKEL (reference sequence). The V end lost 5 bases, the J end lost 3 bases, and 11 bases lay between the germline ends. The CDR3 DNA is TGTGCCAGCAGCTTGACAAAGGGTGGGGCCAACGTCCTGACTTTC. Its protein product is CASSLTKGGANVLTF.

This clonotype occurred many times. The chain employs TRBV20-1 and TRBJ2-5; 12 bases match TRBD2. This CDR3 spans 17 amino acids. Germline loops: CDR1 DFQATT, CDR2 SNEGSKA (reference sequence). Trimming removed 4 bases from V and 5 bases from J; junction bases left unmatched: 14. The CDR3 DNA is TGCAGTGCTAAGGGTAGTCTAGCGGGGGGGCCGGTCGAGACCCAGTACTTC. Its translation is CSAKGSLAGGPVETQYF.

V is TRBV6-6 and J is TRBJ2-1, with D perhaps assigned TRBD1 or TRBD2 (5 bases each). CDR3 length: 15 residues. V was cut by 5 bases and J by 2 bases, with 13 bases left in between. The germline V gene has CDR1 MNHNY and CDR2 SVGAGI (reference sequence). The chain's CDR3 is CASSARDPAYNEQFF. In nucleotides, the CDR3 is TGTGCCAGCAGTGCCCGGGACCCGGCCTACAATGAGCAGTTCTTC.

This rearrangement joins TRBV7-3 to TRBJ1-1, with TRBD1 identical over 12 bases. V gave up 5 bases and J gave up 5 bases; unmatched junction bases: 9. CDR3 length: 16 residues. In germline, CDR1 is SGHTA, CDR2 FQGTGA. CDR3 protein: CASSAGTGGAGTEAFF. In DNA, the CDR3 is TGTGCCAGCAGCGCCGGGACAGGGGGCGCCGGGACTGAAGCTTTCTTT.

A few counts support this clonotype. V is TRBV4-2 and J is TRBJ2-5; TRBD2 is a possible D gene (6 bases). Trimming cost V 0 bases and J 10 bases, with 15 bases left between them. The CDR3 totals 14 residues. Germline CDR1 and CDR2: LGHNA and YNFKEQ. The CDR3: CASSQDSWGGVQYF. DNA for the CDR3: TGTGCCAGCAGCCAAGATTCGTGGGGCGGGGTCCAGTACTTC.

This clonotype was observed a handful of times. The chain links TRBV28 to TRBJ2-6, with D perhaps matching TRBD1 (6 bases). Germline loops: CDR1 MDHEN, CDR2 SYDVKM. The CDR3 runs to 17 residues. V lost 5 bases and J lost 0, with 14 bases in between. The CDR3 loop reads CASSPDSSNSGANVLTF. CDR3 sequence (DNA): TGTGCCAGCAGTCCGGACAGCTCTAACTCTGGGGCCAACGTCCTGACTTTC.

CDR3: CASSLAYRGRDTEAFF. CDR3 bases: TGTGCCAGCAGCTTAGCCTACAGGGGGCGAGACACTGAAGCTTTCTTT. The chain recombines TRBV11-2 with TRBJ1-1, with TRBD1 identical over 9 bases. CDR3 length: 16 residues. The V and J ends lost 1 base and 3 bases, in that order; junction bases with no gene match: 6. The germline V gene has CDR1 SGHAT and CDR2 FQNNGV. Drawing the rest from reference TRBV11-2 and TRBJ1-1, the complete variable domain is EAGVAQSPRYKIIEKRQSVAFWCNPISGHATLYWYQQILGQGPKLLIQFQNNGVVDDSQLPKDRFSAERLKGVDSTLKIQPAKLEDSAVYLCASSLAYRGRDTEAFFGQGTRLTVV.

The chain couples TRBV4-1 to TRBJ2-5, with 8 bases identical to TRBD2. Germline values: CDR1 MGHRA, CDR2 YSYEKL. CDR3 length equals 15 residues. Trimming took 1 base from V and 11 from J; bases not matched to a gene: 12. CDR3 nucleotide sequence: TGCGCCAGCAGCCAAGCGGGGACTAGTCACAATGAGCAGTACTTC. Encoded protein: CASSQAGTSHNEQYF.

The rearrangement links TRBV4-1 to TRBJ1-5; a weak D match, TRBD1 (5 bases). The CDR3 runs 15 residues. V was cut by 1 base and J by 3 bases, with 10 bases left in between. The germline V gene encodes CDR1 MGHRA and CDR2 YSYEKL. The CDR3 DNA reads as TGCGCCAGCAGCCAAGGTTTACAGGTCAATCAGCCCCAGCATTTT. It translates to CASSQGLQVNQPQHF.

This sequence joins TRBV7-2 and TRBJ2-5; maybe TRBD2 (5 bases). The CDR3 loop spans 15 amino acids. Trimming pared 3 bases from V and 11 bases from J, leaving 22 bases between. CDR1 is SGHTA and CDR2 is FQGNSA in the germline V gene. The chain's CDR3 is CASSLAGGPDNEQYF. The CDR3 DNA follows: TGTGCCAGCAGCTTGGCCGGCGGGCCAGACAATGAGCAGTACTTC.

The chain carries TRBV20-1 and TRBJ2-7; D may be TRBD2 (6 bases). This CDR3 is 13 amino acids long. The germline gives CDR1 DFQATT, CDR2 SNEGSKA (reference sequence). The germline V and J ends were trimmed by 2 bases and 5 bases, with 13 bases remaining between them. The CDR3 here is CSARRLESHEQYF. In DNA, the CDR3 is TGCAGTGCTAGAAGACTAGAATCCCACGAGCAGTACTTC.

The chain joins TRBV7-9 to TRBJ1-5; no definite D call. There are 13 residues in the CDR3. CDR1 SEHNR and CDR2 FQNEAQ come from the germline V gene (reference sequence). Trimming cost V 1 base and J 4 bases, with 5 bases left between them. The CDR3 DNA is TGTGCCAGCAGCTTAGTAACAAATCAGCCCCAGCATTTT. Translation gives CASSLVTNQPQHF.

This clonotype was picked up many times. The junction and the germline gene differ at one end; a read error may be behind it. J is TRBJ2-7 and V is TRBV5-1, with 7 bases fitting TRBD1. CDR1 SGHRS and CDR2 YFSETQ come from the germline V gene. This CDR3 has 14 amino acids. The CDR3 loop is CASSLGDSTYEQYF. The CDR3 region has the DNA TGTGCCAGCAGCTTGGGGGACAGCACCTACGAGCAGTACTTC.

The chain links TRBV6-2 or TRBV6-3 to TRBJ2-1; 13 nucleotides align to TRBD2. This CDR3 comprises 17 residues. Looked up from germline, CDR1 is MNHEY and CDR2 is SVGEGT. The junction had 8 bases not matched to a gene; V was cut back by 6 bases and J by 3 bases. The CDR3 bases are TGTGCCAGCAGCAGTGGGACTAGCGGGACAAACTACAATGAGCAGTTCTTC. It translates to CASSSGTSGTNYNEQFF.

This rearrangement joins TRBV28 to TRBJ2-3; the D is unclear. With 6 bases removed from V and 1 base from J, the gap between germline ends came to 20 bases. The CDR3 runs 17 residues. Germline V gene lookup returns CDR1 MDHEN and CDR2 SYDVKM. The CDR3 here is CASSPIRSLAGTDTQYF. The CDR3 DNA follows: TGTGCCAGCAGCCCCATCCGGTCTTTAGCTGGCACAGATACGCAGTATTTT.

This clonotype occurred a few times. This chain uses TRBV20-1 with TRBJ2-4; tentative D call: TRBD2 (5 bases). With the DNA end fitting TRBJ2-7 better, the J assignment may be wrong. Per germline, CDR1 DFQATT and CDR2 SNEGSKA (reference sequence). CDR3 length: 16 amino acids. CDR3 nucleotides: TGCAGTGCTAGGGGAGAGGCGGCTTCGAGAAACTACGAGCAGTACTTC. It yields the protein CSARGEAASRNYEQYF.

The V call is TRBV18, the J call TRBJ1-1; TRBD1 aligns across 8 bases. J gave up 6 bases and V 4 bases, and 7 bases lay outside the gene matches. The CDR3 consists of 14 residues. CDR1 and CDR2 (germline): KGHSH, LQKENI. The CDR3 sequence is CASSLPGQGSEAFF. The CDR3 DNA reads TGTGCCAGCTCACTCCCCGGACAGGGTTCTGAAGCTTTCTTT.

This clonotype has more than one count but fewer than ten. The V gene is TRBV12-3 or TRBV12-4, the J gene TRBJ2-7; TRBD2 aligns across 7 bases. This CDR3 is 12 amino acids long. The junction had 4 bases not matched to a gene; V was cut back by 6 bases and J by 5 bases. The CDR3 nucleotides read TGTGCCAGCAGACAACGGGGGGACGAGCAGTACTTC. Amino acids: CASRQRGDEQYF.

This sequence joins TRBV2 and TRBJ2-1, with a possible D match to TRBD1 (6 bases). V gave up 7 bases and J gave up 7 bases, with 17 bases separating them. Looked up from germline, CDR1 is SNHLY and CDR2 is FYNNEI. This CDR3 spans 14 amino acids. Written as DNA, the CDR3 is TGTGCCAGCAACATGAGAACAGGGAGTAATGAGCAGTTCTTC. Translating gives CASNMRTGSNEQFF.

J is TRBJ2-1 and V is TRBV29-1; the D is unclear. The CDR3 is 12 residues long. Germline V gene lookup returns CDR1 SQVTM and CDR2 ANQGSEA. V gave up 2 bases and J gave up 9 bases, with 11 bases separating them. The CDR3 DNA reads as TGCAGCGTTGAATGGCTTAGTGGTGAGCAGTTCTTC. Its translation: CSVEWLSGEQFF.

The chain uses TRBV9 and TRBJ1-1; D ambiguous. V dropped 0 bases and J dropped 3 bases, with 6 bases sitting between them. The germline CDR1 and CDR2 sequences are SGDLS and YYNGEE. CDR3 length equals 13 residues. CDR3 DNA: TGTGCCAGCAGCGTAGATCTCTACACTGAAGCTTTCTTT. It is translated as CASSVDLYTEAFF.

The CDR3 region has the DNA TGCAGTGCTAAGGGGCGCGGTTTTTCCTACGAGCAGTACTTC. It specifies CSAKGRGFSYEQYF. The V and J genes are TRBV20-1 and TRBJ2-7; possible D gene TRBD1, 5 bases. The germline gives CDR1 DFQATT, CDR2 SNEGSKA (reference sequence). CDR3 length: 14 amino acids. V was cut by 4 bases and J by 1 base, with 14 bases left in between.

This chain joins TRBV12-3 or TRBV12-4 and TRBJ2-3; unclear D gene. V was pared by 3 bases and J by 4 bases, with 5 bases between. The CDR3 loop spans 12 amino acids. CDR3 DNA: TGTGCCAGCAGTTTCGGCCCAGATACGCAGTATTTT. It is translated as CASSFGPDTQYF.

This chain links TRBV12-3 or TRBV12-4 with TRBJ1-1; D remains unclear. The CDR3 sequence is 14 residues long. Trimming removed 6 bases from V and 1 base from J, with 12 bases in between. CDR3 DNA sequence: TGTGCCAGCAGATTTCGAGAGGGGAACACTGAAGCTTTCTTT. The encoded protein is CASRFREGNTEAFF.

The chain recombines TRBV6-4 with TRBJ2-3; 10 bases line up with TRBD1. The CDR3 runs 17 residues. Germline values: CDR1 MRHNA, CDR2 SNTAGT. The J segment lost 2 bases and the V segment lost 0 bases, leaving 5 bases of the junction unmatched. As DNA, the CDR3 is TGTGCCAGCAGTGACTCTCCCGGGACAGGGGTCACAGATACGCAGTATTTT. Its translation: CASSDSPGTGVTDTQYF.

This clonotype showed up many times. The CDR3 protein is CSVEASDREETQYF. The CDR3 DNA follows: TGCAGCGTTGAAGCGTCGGACAGGGAAGAGACCCAGTACTTC. J is TRBJ2-5 and V is TRBV29-1; 8 nucleotides agree with TRBD1. The germline V gene has CDR1 SQVTM and CDR2 ANQGSEA. Trimming cost V 1 base and J 3 bases; bases outside gene matches: 4. The CDR3 is 14 amino acids.

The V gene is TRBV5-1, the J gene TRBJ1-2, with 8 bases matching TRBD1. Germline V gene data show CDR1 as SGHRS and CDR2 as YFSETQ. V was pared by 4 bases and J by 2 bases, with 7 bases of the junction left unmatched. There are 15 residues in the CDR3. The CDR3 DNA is TGCGCCAGCAGCCCGGCCCCAGGGGGCAACTATGGCTACACCTTC. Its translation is CASSPAPGGNYGYTF. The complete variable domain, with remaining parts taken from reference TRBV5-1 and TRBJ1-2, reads KAGVTQTPRYLIKTRGQQVTLSCSPISGHRSVSWYQQTPGQGLQFLFEYFSETQRNKGNFPGRFSGRQFSNSRSEMNVSTLELGDSALYLCASSPAPGGNYGYTFGSGTRLTVV.

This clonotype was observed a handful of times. The CDR3 is CASSFSSGNEQFF. The DNA of the CDR3 is TGCGCCAGCAGCTTCTCCAGTGGGAATGAGCAGTTCTTC. The chain links TRBV5-1 to TRBJ2-1; D unresolved. Germline CDR1 and CDR2: SGHRS and YFSETQ. The CDR3 contains 13 residues. V was trimmed by 2 bases and J by 7 bases, leaving 10 bases between them.